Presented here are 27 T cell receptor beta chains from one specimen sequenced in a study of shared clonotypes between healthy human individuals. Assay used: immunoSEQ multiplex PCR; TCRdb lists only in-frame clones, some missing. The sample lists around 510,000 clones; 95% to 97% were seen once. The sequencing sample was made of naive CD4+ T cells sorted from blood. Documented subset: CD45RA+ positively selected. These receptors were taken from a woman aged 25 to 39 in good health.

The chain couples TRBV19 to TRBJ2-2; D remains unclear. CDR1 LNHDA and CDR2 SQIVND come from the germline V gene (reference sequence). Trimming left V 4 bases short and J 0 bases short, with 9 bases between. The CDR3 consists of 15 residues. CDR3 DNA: TGTGCCAGTAGTAGAGGCAGGACGAACACCGGGGAGCTGTTTTTT. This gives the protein CASSRGRTNTGELFF. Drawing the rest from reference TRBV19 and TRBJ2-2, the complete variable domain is DGGITQSPKYLFRKEGQNVTLSCEQNLNHDAMYWYRQDPGQGLRLIYYSQIVNDFQKGDIAEGYSVSREKKESFPLTVTSAQKNPTAFYLCASSRGRTNTGELFFGEGSRLTVL.

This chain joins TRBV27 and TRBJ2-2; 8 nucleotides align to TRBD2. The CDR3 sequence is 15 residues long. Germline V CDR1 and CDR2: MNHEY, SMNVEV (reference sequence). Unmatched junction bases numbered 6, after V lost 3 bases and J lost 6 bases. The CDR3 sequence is CASSLGLVNPGELFF. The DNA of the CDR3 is TGTGCCAGCAGTTTGGGACTAGTGAATCCCGGGGAGCTGTTTTTT.

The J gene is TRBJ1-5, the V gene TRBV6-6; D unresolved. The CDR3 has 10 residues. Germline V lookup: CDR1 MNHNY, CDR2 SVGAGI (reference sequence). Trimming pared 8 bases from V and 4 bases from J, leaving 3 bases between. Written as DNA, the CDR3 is TGTGCCAGCGGGAATCAGCCCCAGCATTTT. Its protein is CASGNQPQHF.

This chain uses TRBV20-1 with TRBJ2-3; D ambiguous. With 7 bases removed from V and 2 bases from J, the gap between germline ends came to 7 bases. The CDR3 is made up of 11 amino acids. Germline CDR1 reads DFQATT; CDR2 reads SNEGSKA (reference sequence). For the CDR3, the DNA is TGCAGTGGGCAGTCCACAGATACGCAGTATTTT. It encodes CSGQSTDTQYF.

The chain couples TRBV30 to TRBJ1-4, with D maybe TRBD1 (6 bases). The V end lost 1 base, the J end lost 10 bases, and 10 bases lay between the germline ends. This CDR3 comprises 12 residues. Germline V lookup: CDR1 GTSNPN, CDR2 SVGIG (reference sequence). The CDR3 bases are TGTGCCTGGAGTGGGGGGCCAGGAAAACTGTTTTTT. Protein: CAWSGGPGKLFF.

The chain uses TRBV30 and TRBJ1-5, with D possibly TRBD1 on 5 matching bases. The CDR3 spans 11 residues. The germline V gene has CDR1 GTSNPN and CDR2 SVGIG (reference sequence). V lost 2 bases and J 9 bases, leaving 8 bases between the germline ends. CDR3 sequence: CAWSLGGPQHF. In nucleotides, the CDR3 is TGTGCCTGGAGTCTGGGGGGGCCCCAGCATTTT. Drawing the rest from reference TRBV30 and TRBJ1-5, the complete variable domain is SQTIHQWPATLVQPVGSPLSLECTVEGTSNPNLYWYRQAAGRGLQLLFYSVGIGQISSEVPQNLSASRPQDRQFILSSKKLLLSDSGFYLCAWSLGGPQHFGDGTRLSIL.

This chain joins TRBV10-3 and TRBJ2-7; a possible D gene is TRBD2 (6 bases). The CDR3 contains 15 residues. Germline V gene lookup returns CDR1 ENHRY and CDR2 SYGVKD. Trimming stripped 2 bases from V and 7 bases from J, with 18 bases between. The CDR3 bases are TGTGCCATCAGTGAGGCAGGGATAGCGGCATATGAGCAGTACTTC. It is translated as CAISEAGIAAYEQYF.

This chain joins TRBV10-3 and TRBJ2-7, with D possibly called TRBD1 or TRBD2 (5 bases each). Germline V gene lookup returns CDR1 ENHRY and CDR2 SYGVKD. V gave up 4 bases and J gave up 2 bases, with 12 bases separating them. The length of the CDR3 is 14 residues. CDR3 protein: CAISAVGETYEQYF. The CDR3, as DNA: TGTGCCATCAGTGCAGTGGGGGAGACCTACGAGCAGTACTTC.

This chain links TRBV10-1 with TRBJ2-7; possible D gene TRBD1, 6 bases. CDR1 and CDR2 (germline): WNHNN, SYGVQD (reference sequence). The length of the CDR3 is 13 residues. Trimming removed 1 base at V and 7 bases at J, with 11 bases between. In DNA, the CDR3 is TGCGCCAGCAGTGAGTGGGGGCACGGGGAGCAGTACTTC. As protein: CASSEWGHGEQYF.

The CDR3 spells CASSLLAGGLGELFF. CDR3 sequence (DNA): TGTGCCAGCAGCCTTCTAGCGGGAGGGCTCGGGGAGCTGTTTTTT. This chain uses TRBV7-9 with TRBJ2-2; TRBD2 matches at 12 bases. Per the germline V gene, CDR1 is SEHNR and CDR2 is FQNEAQ (reference sequence). The CDR3 loop spans 15 amino acids. V shed 5 bases, J shed 7 bases, and the junction held 5 bases outside the gene matches.

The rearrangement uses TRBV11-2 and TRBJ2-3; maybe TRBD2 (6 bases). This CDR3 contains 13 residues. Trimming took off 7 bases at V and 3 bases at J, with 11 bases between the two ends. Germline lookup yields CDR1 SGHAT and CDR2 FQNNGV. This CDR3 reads CASTVGGTDTQYF. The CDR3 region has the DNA TGTGCCAGCACGGTAGGAGGGACAGATACGCAGTATTTT.

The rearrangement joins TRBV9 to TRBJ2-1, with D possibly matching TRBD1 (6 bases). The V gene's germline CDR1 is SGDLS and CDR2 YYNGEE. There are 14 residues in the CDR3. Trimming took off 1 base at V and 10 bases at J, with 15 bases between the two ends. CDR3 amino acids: CASSVRGGTSEQFF. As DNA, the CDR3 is TGTGCCAGCAGCGTACGAGGGGGAACGTCGGAGCAGTTCTTC.

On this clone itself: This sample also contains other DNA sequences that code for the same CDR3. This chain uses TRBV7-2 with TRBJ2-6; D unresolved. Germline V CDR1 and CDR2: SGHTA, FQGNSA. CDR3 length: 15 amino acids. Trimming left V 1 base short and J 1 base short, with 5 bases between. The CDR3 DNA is TGTGCCAGCAGCTTAGGGGGATCTGGGGCCAACGTCCTGACTTTC. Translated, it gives CASSLGGSGANVLTF. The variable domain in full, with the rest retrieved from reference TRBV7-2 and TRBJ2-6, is GAGVSQSPSNKVTEKGKDVELRCDPISGHTALYWYRQSLGQGLEFLIYFQGNSAPDKSGLPSDRFSAERTGGSVSTLTIQRTQQEDSAVYLCASSLGGSGANVLTFGAGSRLTVL.

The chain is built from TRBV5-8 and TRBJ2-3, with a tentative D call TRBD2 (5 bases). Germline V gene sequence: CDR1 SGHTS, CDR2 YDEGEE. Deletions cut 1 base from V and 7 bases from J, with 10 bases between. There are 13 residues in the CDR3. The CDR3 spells CASSLWTGNTQYF. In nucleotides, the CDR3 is TGTGCCAGCAGCTTGTGGACTGGCAATACGCAGTATTTT.

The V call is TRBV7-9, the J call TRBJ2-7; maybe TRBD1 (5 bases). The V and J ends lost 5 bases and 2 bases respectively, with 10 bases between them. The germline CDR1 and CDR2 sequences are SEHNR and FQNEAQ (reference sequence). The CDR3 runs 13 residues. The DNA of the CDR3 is TGTGCCAGCAGCCGACAGACCGCCTACGAGCAGTACTTC. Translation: CASSRQTAYEQYF.

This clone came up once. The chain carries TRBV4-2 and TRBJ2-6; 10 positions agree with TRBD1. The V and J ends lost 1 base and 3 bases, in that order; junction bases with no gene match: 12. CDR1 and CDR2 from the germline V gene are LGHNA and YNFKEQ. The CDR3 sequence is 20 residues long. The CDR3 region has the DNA TGTGCCAGCAGCCAAGGGTCCGCCGGGACAGGGGTGTTTGGGGCCAACGTCCTGACTTTC. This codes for CASSQGSAGTGVFGANVLTF.

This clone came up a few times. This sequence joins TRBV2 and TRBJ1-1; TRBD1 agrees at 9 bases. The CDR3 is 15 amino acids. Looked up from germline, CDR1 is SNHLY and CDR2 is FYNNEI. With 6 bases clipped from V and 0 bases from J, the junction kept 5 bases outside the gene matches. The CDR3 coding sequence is TGTGCCAGCAGGGAGGGACAGGGCATGAACACTGAAGCTTTCTTT. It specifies CASREGQGMNTEAFF.

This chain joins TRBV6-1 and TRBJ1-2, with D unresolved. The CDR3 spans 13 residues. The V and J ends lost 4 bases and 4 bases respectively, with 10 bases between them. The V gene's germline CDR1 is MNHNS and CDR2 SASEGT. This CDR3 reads CASSAEGGYGYTF. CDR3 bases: TGTGCCAGCAGTGCAGAGGGTGGCTATGGCTACACCTTC.

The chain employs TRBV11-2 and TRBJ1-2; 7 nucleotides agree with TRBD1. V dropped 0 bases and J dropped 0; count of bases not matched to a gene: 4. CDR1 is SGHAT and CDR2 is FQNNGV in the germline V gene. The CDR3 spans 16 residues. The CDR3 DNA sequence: TGTGCCAGCAGCTTAGACCACAGGGGTGCTAACTATGGCTACACCTTC. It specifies CASSLDHRGANYGYTF.

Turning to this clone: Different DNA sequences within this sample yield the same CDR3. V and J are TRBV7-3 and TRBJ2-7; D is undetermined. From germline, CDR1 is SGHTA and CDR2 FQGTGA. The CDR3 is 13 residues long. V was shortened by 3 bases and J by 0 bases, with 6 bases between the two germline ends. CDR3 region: CASSLSSSYEQYF. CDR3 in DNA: TGTGCCAGCAGCTTGAGTAGCTCCTACGAGCAGTACTTC.

CDR3 in DNA: TGTGCCAGCAGCCCTAAACCTAGAGGGACAGGAGGCGTCCAAGAGACCCAGTACTTC. Translated, it gives CASSPKPRGTGGVQETQYF. The chain has TRBV7-9 and TRBJ2-5; TRBD1 aligns across 8 bases. V lost 5 bases to trimming and J lost 1 base; unmatched junction nucleotides: 18. Germline values: CDR1 SEHNR, CDR2 FQNEAQ (reference sequence). This CDR3 has 19 residues.

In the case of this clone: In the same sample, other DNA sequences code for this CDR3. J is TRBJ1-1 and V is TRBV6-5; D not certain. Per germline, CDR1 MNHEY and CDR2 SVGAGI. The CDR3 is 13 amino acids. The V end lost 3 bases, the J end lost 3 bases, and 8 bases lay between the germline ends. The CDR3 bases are TGTGCCAGCAGTTATCGCGGGTACACTGAAGCTTTCTTT. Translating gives CASSYRGYTEAFF.

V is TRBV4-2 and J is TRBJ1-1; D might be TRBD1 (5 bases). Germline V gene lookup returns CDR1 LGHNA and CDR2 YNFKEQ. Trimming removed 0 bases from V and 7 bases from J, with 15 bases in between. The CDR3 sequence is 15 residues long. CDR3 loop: CASSQDSTGIGEAFF. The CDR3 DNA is TGTGCCAGCAGCCAAGATTCTACAGGAATCGGTGAAGCTTTCTTT.

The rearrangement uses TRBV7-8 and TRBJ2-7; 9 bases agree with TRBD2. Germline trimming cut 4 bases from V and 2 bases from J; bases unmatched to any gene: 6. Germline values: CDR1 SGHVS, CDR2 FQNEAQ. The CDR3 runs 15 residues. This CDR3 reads CASSYVSGSTYEQYF. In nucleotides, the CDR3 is TGTGCCAGCAGCTACGTTAGCGGGAGCACCTACGAGCAGTACTTC.

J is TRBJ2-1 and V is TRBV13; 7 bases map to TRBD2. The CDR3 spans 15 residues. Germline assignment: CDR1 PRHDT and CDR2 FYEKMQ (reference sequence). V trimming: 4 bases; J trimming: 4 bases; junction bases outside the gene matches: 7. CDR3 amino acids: CASSSPLALYNEQFF. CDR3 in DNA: TGTGCCAGCAGCTCCCCACTAGCGTTATACAATGAGCAGTTCTTC.

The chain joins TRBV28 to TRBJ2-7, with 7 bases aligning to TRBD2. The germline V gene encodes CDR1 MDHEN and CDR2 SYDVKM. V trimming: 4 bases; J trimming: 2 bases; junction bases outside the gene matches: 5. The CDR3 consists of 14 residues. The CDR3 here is CASSSMGGTYEQYF. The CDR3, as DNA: TGTGCCAGCAGTTCGATGGGGGGGACCTACGAGCAGTACTTC.

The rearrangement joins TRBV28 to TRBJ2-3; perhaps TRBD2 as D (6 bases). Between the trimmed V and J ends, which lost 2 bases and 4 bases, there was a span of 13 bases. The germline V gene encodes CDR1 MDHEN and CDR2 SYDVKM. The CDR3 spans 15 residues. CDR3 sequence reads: CASSLPPGASDTQYF. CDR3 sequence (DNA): TGTGCCAGCAGTTTACCCCCGGGAGCATCAGATACGCAGTATTTT. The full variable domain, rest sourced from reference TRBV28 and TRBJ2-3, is DVKVTQSSRYLVKRTGEKVFLECVQDMDHENMFWYRQDPGLGLRLIYFSYDVKMKEKGDIPEGYSVSREKKERFSLILESASTNQTSMYLCASSLPPGASDTQYFGPGTRLTVL.